This T cell receptor beta chain was sequenced during a study of identical twins. TCRdb used MiXCR to reprocess the 5' RACE reads, holding one entry per CDR3 protein. The table has around 480,000 distinct CDR3 sequences, 14% seen once. This clonotype came up a few times. These same data were also listed under a study on yellow fever vaccine responses in identical twins.

The TCR comes from a woman aged 18-29 years in good health. The sequencing sample was made of CD4+ T cells sorted from blood.

The CDR3, as DNA: TGTGCCAGCATCCCAGGGCACCACGAGCAGTACTTC. Its protein is CASIPGHHEQYF. This sequence joins TRBV9 and TRBJ2-7; D might be TRBD1 (5 bases). The germline V and J ends were trimmed by 6 bases and 5 bases, with 12 bases remaining between them. Germline CDR1 is SGDLS and CDR2 is YYNGEE. CDR3 length equals 12 residues.